A selection of T cell receptor beta chains follows, all from one sample in a study of regulatory and conventional T cells in RAG deficiency. The protocol was immunoSEQ multiplex PCR, while the TCRdb copy is restricted to in-frame clones and leaves out a portion. The data hold about 30,000 clones, with just under 90% observed a single time. This sample also appeared in a second study, on regulatory T cells.

The specimen was CD8+ T cells sorted from blood. These receptors all come from a human donor in good health. CDR3s include the opening cysteine and the closing phenylalanine or tryptophan. Each record gives: V gene, D gene, J gene, CDR3 protein. D genes are given only for firm matches.

>TRBV27|TRBD1|TRBJ2-7
CASSLYGTGAYEQYF
>TRBV28|TRBD1|TRBJ1-6
CASSSGRGQGNSPLHF
>TRBV2|-|TRBJ2-7
CASSEEQFGEEQYF
>TRBV11-2|TRBD1|TRBJ2-7
CASSLDQGQSYEQYF
>TRBV5-6|-|TRBJ1-1
CASRSYTGNTEAFF
>TRBV4-2|TRBD2|TRBJ2-1
CASSLVGASGRTNEQFF
>TRBV7-8|TRBD2|TRBJ2-1
CASSFAREGQFF
>TRBV2|-|TRBJ2-2
CASSDRENTGELFF
>TRBV9|-|TRBJ2-7
CASSADRGLERYEQYF
>TRBV4-1|TRBD2|TRBJ2-2
CASRGGLAGGPPVPGELFF
>TRBV2|-|TRBJ2-1
CASSEEVFNEQFF
>TRBV27|TRBD2|TRBJ2-1
CASSAGTSGSNEQFF
>TRBV30|-|TRBJ1-2
CAWRVGGVGDGYTF
>TRBV18|TRBD1|TRBJ2-7
CASSPGTGGYEQYF
>TRBV27|-|TRBJ1-1
CASSYGGPTEAFF
>TRBV27|-|TRBJ2-6
CASSDSGANVLTF
>TRBV10-3|TRBD1|TRBJ2-7
CAISERAGGQGAGEQYF
>TRBV19|TRBD2|TRBJ2-1
CASSIEVAGRGTSLYEQFF
>TRBV13|-|TRBJ2-4
CASSLRPGGSENIQYF
>TRBV14|-|TRBJ2-7
CASSQVLGATSEQYF
>TRBV28|TRBD2|TRBJ2-2
CASSLGGRVTGELFF
>TRBV6-5|-|TRBJ1-4
CASSYSEATNEKLFF
>TRBV5-6|-|TRBJ2-1
CASSLAGIGYNEQFF
>TRBV30|TRBD1|TRBJ1-1
CAWYRDRGLLPNTEAFF
>TRBV6-5|-|TRBJ1-4
CASSYLPGAAEKLFF
>TRBV7-9|-|TRBJ2-5
CASSLGVATKETQYF
>TRBV4-2|-|TRBJ2-1
CASSQLGFNEQFF
>TRBV15|-|TRBJ1-1
CATSRESYRDTEAFF
>TRBV23-1|-|TRBJ1-1
CASSLKGHTEAFF
>TRBV11-1|-|TRBJ1-4
CASSPRRGPSEKLFF
>TRBV10-3|-|TRBJ1-3
CAISESARDSGNTIYF
>TRBV7-6|-|TRBJ2-2
CASSLVQGATNTGELFF
>TRBV29-1|-|TRBJ1-2
CSVEGRQGNLYGYTF
>TRBV6-5|-|TRBJ1-5
CASNTDRSNQPQHF
>TRBV7-9|-|TRBJ2-7
CASSPTGGAAFTYEQYF
>TRBV12-5|TRBD1|TRBJ1-1
CASGETGTVNTEAFF
>TRBV5-8|-|TRBJ1-1
CASSLISSLNTEAFF
>TRBV29-1|-|TRBJ1-3
CSVVSGGSGNTIYF
>TRBV28|-|TRBJ2-7
CASSWGEYEQYF
>TRBV28|TRBD1|TRBJ2-5
CASSRTGGVKTQYF
>TRBV28|TRBD1|TRBJ2-7
CASRKRDRGHYEQYF
>TRBV10-3|TRBD2|TRBJ2-3
CAISESLASGSTDTQYF
>TRBV28|TRBD1|TRBJ1-2
CASSLQGGYYGYTF
>TRBV27|TRBD1|-
CASSHVQGAYEQYF
>TRBV27|TRBD2|TRBJ2-3
CASMIGGRSTDTQYF
>TRBV11-2|-|TRBJ2-5
CASSSPEQETQYF
>TRBV10-3|-|TRBJ1-1
CAISEANMDTEAFF
>TRBV13|TRBD1|TRBJ1-4
CASSIRQGAQEKLFF
>TRBV6-5|-|TRBJ2-7
CASSPAGSYEQYF
>TRBV19|TRBD1|TRBJ2-1
CASSIDRGVYNEQFF
>TRBV19|-|TRBJ1-1
CASSIRGPPNTEAFF
>TRBV25-1|-|TRBJ1-1
CASSESGGPVPEAFF
>TRBV27|TRBD1|TRBJ1-1
CASSPTGGWSTEAFF
>TRBV28|-|TRBJ2-3
CASSLRSFSDTQYF
>TRBV27|-|TRBJ2-7
CASSLADSGSYEQYF